The 13 T cell receptor beta chains reported below all come from one sample, sequenced in a study of OX40 agonist ivuxolimab in advanced cancers. Using immunoSEQ multiplex PCR, the repertoire was profiled, and TCRdb retains in-frame clones only, with some absent. In the table there are approximately 130,000 clones, 90% of which are singletons. This material consisted of CD4+ or CD8+ T cells sorted from blood, taken in a trial of the OX40 agonist ivuxolimab. All receptors derive from an adult with an advanced solid tumor such as melanoma, head and neck, liver or kidney cancer.

V gene TRBV5-1 combines with J gene TRBJ1-5; D is unresolved. CDR1 is SGHRS, CDR2 YFSETQ, per germline. V was trimmed by 0 bases and J by 10 bases, leaving 14 bases between them. The CDR3 loop spans 14 amino acids. CDR3 in DNA: TGCGCCAGCAGCTTGGGGACGGAGAGTACACCCCAGCATTTT. Protein: CASSLGTESTPQHF.

This clone appeared once. The chain is built from TRBV5-1 and TRBJ1-5; D gene uncertain. The CDR3 runs 14 residues. V gave up 0 bases and J gave up 6 bases, with 10 bases separating them. Per the germline V gene, CDR1 is SGHRS and CDR2 is YFSETQ. Here the CDR3 reads CASSLEGESQPQHF. CDR3 DNA: TGCGCCAGCAGCTTGGAGGGAGAGTCTCAGCCCCAGCATTTT.

The V gene is TRBV10-2, the J gene TRBJ1-2, with TRBD1 matching over 9 bases. V lost 5 bases to trimming and J lost 4 bases; unmatched junction nucleotides: 5. CDR3 length equals 14 residues. Germline V CDR1 and CDR2: WSHSY, SAAADI. The CDR3 DNA reads as TGCGCCAGCAGTCACGGGACAGGGTCCTATGGCTACACCTTC. This translates into CASSHGTGSYGYTF.

J is TRBJ2-5 and V is TRBV11-1, with 7 positions matching TRBD1. The V gene end was trimmed by 5 bases and the J gene end by 2 bases; junction bases not matched to a gene: 8. The CDR3 consists of 15 residues. The V gene's germline CDR1 is SGHAT and CDR2 FQDESV (reference sequence). The CDR3 nucleotides read TGTGCCAGCAGCCGGACAGGAGAAATTCAAGAGACCCAGTACTTC. Its translation is CASSRTGEIQETQYF.

The chain uses TRBV19 and TRBJ2-7, with D unclear. The CDR3 has 16 amino acids. CDR1 and CDR2 (germline): LNHDA, SQIVND (reference sequence). V was trimmed by 3 bases and J by 0 bases, leaving 15 bases between them. The CDR3 nucleotides are TGTGCCAGTAGTATCCCCTCCTTCGGCGGCTCCTACGAGCAGTACTTC. Its protein product is CASSIPSFGGSYEQYF.

This chain connects TRBV30 to TRBJ2-7, with D unclear. Trimming shortened V by 3 bases and J by 0 bases, and 9 bases separated the two germline ends. CDR3 length: 13 residues. In germline, CDR1 is GTSNPN, CDR2 SVGIG (reference sequence). The CDR3 DNA is TGTGCCTGGAGCCGGATGCTCTCCTACGAGCAGTACTTC. This sequence encodes CAWSRMLSYEQYF.

The chain is built from TRBV9 and TRBJ2-7; D perhaps matches TRBD1 (6 bases). The germline gives CDR1 SGDLS, CDR2 YYNGEE. Trimming stripped 3 bases from V and 0 bases from J, with 7 bases between. This CDR3 is built from 13 residues. This chain's CDR3 is CASSGQDSYEQYF. Here the CDR3 DNA reads TGTGCCAGCAGCGGACAGGACTCCTACGAGCAGTACTTC.

V gene TRBV10-1 combines with J gene TRBJ1-2, with D perhaps matching TRBD1 (5 bases). This CDR3 has 13 amino acids. Germline V gives CDR1 WNHNN, CDR2 SYGVQD (reference sequence). The V end was cut by 5 bases, the J end by 8 bases, with 15 bases between. DNA for the CDR3: TGCGCCAGCAGTCCCAGGGTAGGCTCCGGCTACACCTTC. It specifies CASSPRVGSGYTF.

The genes are TRBV19 and TRBJ1-4; D unclear. This CDR3 is built from 15 residues. V was cut by 3 bases and J by 1 base, with 9 bases left in between. Germline V gene data show CDR1 as LNHDA and CDR2 as SQIVND (reference sequence). CDR3 coding DNA: TGTGCCAGTAGTATCGGAGGCAGAACTAATGAAAAACTGTTTTTT. The encoded protein is CASSIGGRTNEKLFF.

J is TRBJ2-7 and V is TRBV28; a possible D gene is TRBD2 (6 bases). CDR3 length: 13 amino acids. The ends were cut back, 8 bases at V and 2 bases at J, with 13 bases in the middle. Germline CDR1 and CDR2: MDHEN and SYDVKM. Here the CDR3 DNA reads TGTGCCAGCTTGGGGGGAATGGCCTACGAGCAGTACTTC. Protein product: CASLGGMAYEQYF.

The chain employs TRBV27 and TRBJ1-5, with TRBD1 as a possible D gene (6 bases). Trimming removed 6 bases at V and 2 bases at J, with 20 bases between. From germline, CDR1 is MNHEY and CDR2 SMNVEV (reference sequence). The CDR3 runs to 17 residues. The DNA of the CDR3 is TGTGCCAGCAGGGGCGGGACAAATATTGATGGCAATCAGCCCCAGCATTTT. Its protein product is CASRGGTNIDGNQPQHF.

The gene calls are TRBV28 and TRBJ2-1, with TRBD1 identical over 7 bases. The CDR3 contains 16 residues. Trimming cost V 4 bases and J 5 bases; bases outside gene matches: 11. Germline V gene lookup returns CDR1 MDHEN and CDR2 SYDVKM. The CDR3 DNA reads TGTGCCAGCAGTTCCGTACGACAGGGTTCTAACAATGAGCAGTTCTTC. The encoded protein is CASSSVRQGSNNEQFF.

Notes on this clone: This sample includes further DNA sequences coding for the same CDR3. The chain carries TRBV11-2 and TRBJ1-1; 11 nucleotides agree with TRBD1. The CDR3 has 15 amino acids. Trimming took 5 bases from V and 3 from J; bases not matched to a gene: 5. Germline CDR1 and CDR2: SGHAT and FQNNGV. The DNA for the CDR3 is TGTGCCAGCAGCCCGCGGGACAGGGGGGACACTGAAGCTTTCTTT. As protein: CASSPRDRGDTEAFF. Full variable domain (remainder filled in from reference TRBV11-2 and TRBJ1-1): EAGVAQSPRYKIIEKRQSVAFWCNPISGHATLYWYQQILGQGPKLLIQFQNNGVVDDSQLPKDRFSAERLKGVDSTLKIQPAKLEDSAVYLCASSPRDRGDTEAFFGQGTRLTVV.